This TCR beta chain is from a study of monozygotic twins with inflammatory bowel disease. One entry per CDR3 protein, without DNA, is what TCRdb gives after re-calling the 5' RACE reads. Its clone listing holds hundreds of thousands of distinct CDR3 sequences. CDR3 size: 15 residues. Germline V lookup: CDR1 SGHTA, CDR2 FQGNSA. This chain uses TRBV7-2 with TRBJ1-6. The clonotype was recovered from a human donor with ulcerative colitis or Crohn's disease, or a healthy co-twin of an affected twin (not recorded which). The sample was blood. CDR3 protein: CASSLRTSDNSPLHF.